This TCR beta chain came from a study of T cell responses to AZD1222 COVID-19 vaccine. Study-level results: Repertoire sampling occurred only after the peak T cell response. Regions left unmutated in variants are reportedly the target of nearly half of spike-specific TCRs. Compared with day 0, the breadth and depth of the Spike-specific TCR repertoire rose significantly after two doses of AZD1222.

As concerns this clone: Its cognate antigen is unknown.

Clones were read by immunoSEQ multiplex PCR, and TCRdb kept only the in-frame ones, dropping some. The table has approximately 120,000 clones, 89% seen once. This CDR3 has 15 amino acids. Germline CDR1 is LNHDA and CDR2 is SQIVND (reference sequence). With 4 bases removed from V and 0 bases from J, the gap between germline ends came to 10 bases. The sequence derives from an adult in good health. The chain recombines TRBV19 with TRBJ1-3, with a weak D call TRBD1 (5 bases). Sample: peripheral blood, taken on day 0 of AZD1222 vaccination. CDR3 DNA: TGTGCCAGTAGTAGATACAGGAGCTCTGGAAACACCATATATTTT. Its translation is CASSRYRSSGNTIYF.